What follows are 25 T cell receptor beta chains derived from one specimen sequenced in a study of spatial heterogeneity in lung cancer. Time point meaning: sample taken at primary tumor resection. TCRdb re-called the 5' RACE reads through MiXCR, storing one row per CDR3 protein. The table lists roughly 1,900 distinct CDR3 sequences, about a quarter of them singletons. Sequences were derived from normal lung tissue next to the tumor, sampled at surgery. The receptors come from a male donor with early-stage non-small cell lung cancer.

The chain carries TRBV11-1 and TRBJ1-1; no reliable D call. The CDR3 covers 14 residues. Between the trimmed V and J ends, which lost 3 bases and 5 bases, there was a span of 13 bases. Germline values: CDR1 SGHAT, CDR2 FQDESV (reference sequence). The CDR3 loop is CASSFLTSETEAFF. The CDR3 DNA is TGTGCCAGCAGCTTCTTGACGTCTGAGACTGAAGCTTTCTTT.

This clonotype was counted at least ten times. The chain employs TRBV6-5 and TRBJ2-6, with no clear D. The germline V gene encodes CDR1 MNHEY and CDR2 SVGAGI. Trimming stripped 2 bases from V and 0 bases from J, with 17 bases between. The CDR3 is 19 residues long. The chain's CDR3 is CASSYLIAGFPSGANVLTF. The DNA for the CDR3 is TGTGCCAGCAGTTACCTCATTGCCGGGTTCCCCTCTGGGGCCAACGTCCTGACTTTC.

In regard to this clonotype: Relative to the germline gene, one junction end is altered; a read error may explain this. The J gene is TRBJ2-3, the V gene TRBV5-4; the match to TRBD2 covers 7 bases. The CDR3 covers 14 residues. The germline gives CDR1 SGHNT, CDR2 YYREEE (reference sequence). The CDR3 nucleotides read TGTACCAGCAGCTTGGGGCTAGCGGAGGGGACGCAGTATTTT. Translation: CTSSLGLAEGTQYF. The full variable domain, rest sourced from reference TRBV5-4 and TRBJ2-3, is ETGVTQSPTHLIKTRGQQVTLRCSSQSGHNTVSWYQQALGQGPQFIFQYYREEENGRGNFPPRFSGLQFPNYSSELNVNALELDDSALYLCTSSLGLAEGTQYFGPGTRLTVL.

This sequence joins TRBV11-3 and TRBJ2-5; D ambiguous. The ends were cut back, 0 bases at V and 2 bases at J, with 10 bases in the middle. This CDR3 is 15 amino acids long. The V gene's germline CDR1 is SGHNT and CDR2 YENEEA. The CDR3 sequence is CASSLDGGRQETQYF. DNA for the CDR3: TGTGCCAGCAGCTTAGATGGTGGCAGACAAGAGACCCAGTACTTC.

The V gene is TRBV20-1, the J gene TRBJ2-2, with D uncertain. V was cut by 3 bases and J by 6 bases, with 11 bases left in between. This CDR3 comprises 13 residues. Germline-derived CDR1 and CDR2 are DFQATT and SNEGSKA (reference sequence). The CDR3 reads CSASPPSSGELFF. DNA for the CDR3: TGCAGTGCTAGTCCCCCCAGCTCCGGGGAGCTGTTTTTT.

This clonotype is categorized as large. This chain joins TRBV20-1 and TRBJ2-7; TRBD1 agrees at 9 bases. Per germline, CDR1 DFQATT and CDR2 SNEGSKA (reference sequence). The ends lost 5 bases at V and 11 bases at J; junction bases unmatched: 4. The CDR3 sequence is 10 residues long. This CDR3 is CSASRDREYF. The CDR3 DNA reads TGCAGTGCTTCCCGGGACAGGGAGTACTTC.

Within the sample, this clonotype is medium-sized. The V call is TRBV6-2 or TRBV6-3, the J call TRBJ2-7; TRBD2 is a possible D gene (5 bases). Trimming stripped 4 bases from V and 3 bases from J, with 10 bases between. This CDR3 contains 13 residues. The germline V gene has CDR1 MNHEY and CDR2 SVGEGT. CDR3: CASSWTYRYEQYF. The CDR3, as DNA: TGTGCCAGCAGTTGGACTTACCGCTACGAGCAGTACTTC.

This clonotype turned up a few times. V usage is TRBV28 and J usage is TRBJ2-3; tentatively, D is TRBD1 (7 bases). The V and J ends lost 4 bases and 1 base respectively, with 15 bases between them. Germline assignment: CDR1 MDHEN and CDR2 SYDVKM. CDR3 length: 16 residues. Written as DNA, the CDR3 is TGTGCCAGCAGTTCCCTCGGAGGGGGCCGCACAGATACGCAGTATTTT. This codes for CASSSLGGGRTDTQYF.

This clonotype is categorized as large. The V call is TRBV7-6, the J call TRBJ2-3, with D tentatively TRBD2 (6 bases). Germline CDR1 is SGHVS and CDR2 is FNYEAQ. Deletions cut 1 base from V and 3 bases from J, with 20 bases between. CDR3 length: 18 amino acids. CDR3 bases: TGTGCCAGCAGCTTAGGGCGCGGGGACCCCGCGGGGACAGATACGCAGTATTTT. The encoded protein is CASSLGRGDPAGTDTQYF.

The V and J genes are TRBV5-1 and TRBJ2-1; 8 nucleotides match TRBD2. The V segment lost 0 bases and the J segment 8 bases; nucleotides outside the gene matches: 7. Looked up from germline, CDR1 is SGHRS and CDR2 is YFSETQ. The CDR3 sequence is 15 residues long. The CDR3 reads CASSLELAVLDEQFF. The CDR3 nucleotides are TGCGCCAGCAGCTTGGAACTAGCGGTGTTGGATGAGCAGTTCTTC.

The rearrangement joins TRBV7-2 to TRBJ1-1; the D is unclear. Between the trimmed V and J ends, which lost 1 base and 3 bases, there was a span of 6 bases. Per germline, CDR1 SGHTA and CDR2 FQGNSA. The CDR3 contains 13 residues. The DNA of the CDR3 is TGTGCCAGCAGCTTAGAAGTATACACTGAAGCTTTCTTT. Its protein is CASSLEVYTEAFF.

The chain is built from TRBV11-2 and TRBJ2-4; D tentatively reads TRBD1 or TRBD2 (6 bases each). With 0 bases removed from V and 9 bases from J, the gap between germline ends came to 12 bases. The germline V gene encodes CDR1 SGHAT and CDR2 FQNNGV. This CDR3 is built from 14 residues. CDR3 in amino acids: CASSLEGRGGIQYF. DNA for the CDR3: TGTGCCAGCAGCTTAGAGGGCAGGGGAGGCATTCAGTACTTC.

This chain connects TRBV5-1 to TRBJ1-5; 9 positions match TRBD1. V lost 8 bases to trimming and J lost 6 bases; unmatched junction nucleotides: 9. Germline CDR1 reads SGHRS; CDR2 reads YFSETQ. The CDR3 totals 14 residues. CDR3 in amino acids: CARKNRGQGQPQHF. The CDR3, as DNA: TGCGCCAGAAAAAACAGGGGGCAAGGTCAGCCCCAGCATTTT. Complete variable domain (other parts from reference TRBV5-1 and TRBJ1-5): KAGVTQTPRYLIKTRGQQVTLSCSPISGHRSVSWYQQTPGQGLQFLFEYFSETQRNKGNFPGRFSGRQFSNSRSEMNVSTLELGDSALYLCARKNRGQGQPQHFGDGTRLSIL.

There are a few counts of this clonotype. The J gene is TRBJ2-1, the V gene TRBV28, with TRBD2 matching 12 bases. The CDR3 consists of 14 residues. Germline V gives CDR1 MDHEN, CDR2 SYDVKM. The trim removed 2 bases at V and 12 bases at J, leaving 5 bases unmatched. The CDR3 here is CASSLPSGRGGQFF. CDR3 in DNA: TGTGCCAGCAGTTTACCTAGCGGGAGGGGCGGGCAGTTCTTC.

This clonotype is medium-sized by share. V is TRBV7-6 and J is TRBJ2-7; no firm D call. In germline, CDR1 is SGHVS, CDR2 FNYEAQ. This CDR3 is built from 14 residues. Trimming took off 2 bases at V and 4 bases at J, with 12 bases between the two ends. Here the CDR3 reads CASSLTSPFYEQYF. In DNA form, the CDR3 reads TGTGCCAGCAGCTTAACCAGCCCTTTTTACGAGCAGTACTTC.

The V and J genes are TRBV9 and TRBJ1-6; D is unresolved. CDR1 and CDR2 from the germline V gene are SGDLS and YYNGEE. The V gene lost 3 bases and the J gene lost 7 bases, with 8 bases spanning the gap. The CDR3 is 13 amino acids. The DNA of the CDR3 is TGTGCCAGCAGCGGAGGGCCCAATTCACCCCTCCACTTT. The encoded protein is CASSGGPNSPLHF.

The chain joins TRBV7-2 to TRBJ2-7; 10 bases map to TRBD1. CDR3 size: 15 residues. After removal of 3 bases from V and 5 bases from J, the junction contained 7 bases not matched to a gene. Germline V gene data show CDR1 as SGHTA and CDR2 as FQGNSA. CDR3 DNA sequence: TGTGCCAGCAGCTTTGGGGGGACAGGGGTCAACGAGCAGTACTTC. This translates into CASSFGGTGVNEQYF.

The rearrangement uses TRBV7-2 and TRBJ2-7, with 8 bases that match TRBD2. Germline assignment: CDR1 SGHTA and CDR2 FQGNSA. Trimming removed 5 bases from V and 1 base from J; junction bases left unmatched: 4. There are 14 residues in the CDR3. CDR3: CASSHRGGSYEQYF. The CDR3 bases are TGTGCCAGCAGCCACCGCGGGGGGTCCTACGAGCAGTACTTC.

This clonotype has only a few counts. The chain links TRBV28 to TRBJ1-5; tentative D call: TRBD1 (6 bases). The V gene lost 7 bases and the J gene lost 11 bases, with 18 bases spanning the gap. The length of the CDR3 is 13 residues. CDR1 is MDHEN, CDR2 SYDVKM, per germline. The CDR3 DNA reads TGTGCCAGCATCTCTACAGGGTCAAGGGCCCAGCATTTT. This translates into CASISTGSRAQHF.

This clonotype is termed large. The chain uses TRBV27 and TRBJ2-1, with a weak D call TRBD2 (5 bases). The CDR3 extends over 14 amino acids. Germline V gives CDR1 MNHEY, CDR2 SMNVEV (reference sequence). Trimming left V 7 bases short and J 3 bases short, with 13 bases between. CDR3: CASTGLRFYNEQFF. CDR3 bases: TGTGCCAGCACTGGACTGAGATTCTACAATGAGCAGTTCTTC.

By sample fraction, this clonotype is large. The chain couples TRBV7-9 to TRBJ2-3; tentative D call: TRBD2 (5 bases). The CDR3 sequence is 15 residues long. V lost 5 bases and J lost 4, with 16 bases in between. CDR1 is SEHNR, CDR2 FQNEAQ, per germline (reference sequence). This chain's CDR3 is CASSPGWVRADTQYF. The CDR3 bases are TGTGCCAGCAGCCCGGGTTGGGTGAGGGCAGATACGCAGTATTTT.

The gene calls are TRBV29-1 and TRBJ2-1; D ambiguous. Germline lookup yields CDR1 SQVTM and CDR2 ANQGSEA. Between the trimmed V and J ends, which lost 2 bases and 5 bases, there was a span of 10 bases. The CDR3 runs to 13 residues. Written as DNA, the CDR3 is TGCAGCGTTGAAAAAGCAGTCGACAATGAGCAGTTCTTC. Translated: CSVEKAVDNEQFF.

This clonotype is deemed large (0.1 to 1%). The chain links TRBV28 to TRBJ2-7; the D gene is possibly TRBD2 (6 bases). Germline-derived CDR1 and CDR2 are MDHEN and SYDVKM. V lost 5 bases to trimming and J lost 1 base, with 12 bases between them. This CDR3 has 14 residues. In DNA form, the CDR3 reads TGTGCCAGCAGTCGAACGGGGGTTTCCTACGAGCAGTACTTC. It translates to CASSRTGVSYEQYF.

This clonotype was counted only a few times. J is TRBJ2-1 and V is TRBV6-5; D gene ambiguous. Per germline, CDR1 MNHEY and CDR2 SVGAGI. The germline V and J ends were trimmed by 0 bases and 7 bases, with 7 bases remaining between them. The CDR3 has 13 amino acids. The CDR3 DNA reads as TGTGCCAGCAGTTACTCTTTCCGAAATGAGCAGTTCTTC. Its protein product is CASSYSFRNEQFF.

V gene TRBV6-2 or TRBV6-3 combines with J gene TRBJ1-2; TRBD1 is a possible D gene (5 bases). The CDR3 covers 13 residues. Per the germline V gene, CDR1 is MNHEY and CDR2 is SVGEGT. V dropped 2 bases and J dropped 7 bases, with 11 bases sitting between them. The CDR3 nucleotides read TGTGCCAGCAGTTACGCCCAGGGTTTTGGCTACACCTTC. Its translation is CASSYAQGFGYTF.